What follows is one TCR beta chain and its context. Clones were read by immunoSEQ multiplex PCR, and TCRdb kept only the in-frame ones, dropping some. The sample consists of about 430,000 clones, 75% to 95% of them appearing once. Germline CDR1 SQVTM, CDR2 ANQGSEA. This CDR3 has 11 residues. Trimming removed 6 bases at V and 1 base at J, with 5 bases between. The sample belongs to a study of Ad26.COV2.S vaccination and SARS-CoV-2 variants. On the study more broadly: Donor participated within the Ad26.COV2.S arm of the COV1001 trial.

As to treatment: about 20 received Ad26.COV2.S at low or high dose, single or two shots; about 5 received placebo; per-sample allocation not given. Specimen acquisition occurred on day 63 following the initial vaccine or placebo injection. Boston hosted the donor, who was an adult aged 18-55 years. Sample: peripheral blood, taken in a trial of Ad26.COV2.S vaccine versus placebo. This chain links TRBV29-1 with TRBJ2-3; TRBD1 might be the D (5 bases). This receptor was taken from a person aged 18-65 years who received the Ad26.COV2.S COVID-19 vaccine or a placebo. The chain's CDR3 is CSVRGTDTQYF. The DNA of the CDR3 is TGCAGCGTCAGGGGCACAGATACGCAGTATTTT.